This is a list of T cell receptor beta chains from one sample in a study of blood T cell repertoires in COVID-19. The method was immunoSEQ multiplex PCR; TCRdb's version includes in-frame clones alone and lacks a portion of them. The sample consists of about 68,000 clones, approximately 86% of them appearing once. The sequencing sample was made of peripheral blood. The receptor set was obtained from an older woman with acute or convalescent COVID-19. Each CDR3 is given with its conserved first and last residue. A D gene is named only where the DNA matches it firmly. For some rows the clone size is stated as once, few or many, or as a class when expanded; others skip it.

D,V,J,size,CDR3,DNA
TRBD1,TRBV29-1,TRBJ1-1,NA,CSVWTGNTEAFF,TGCAGCGTATGGACAGGCAACACTGAAGCTTTCTTT
NA,TRBV14,TRBJ1-4,NA,CASSRATNEKLFF,TGTGCCAGCAGCCGAGCCACTAATGAAAAACTGTTTTTT
NA,TRBV14,TRBJ2-3,few,CASSQDRSADTQYF,TGTGCCAGCAGCCAAGATCGGAGCGCAGATACGCAGTATTTT
NA,TRBV29-1,TRBJ1-1,once,CSVVSGERTTEAFF,TGCAGCGTTGTGAGCGGGGAGAGGACCACTGAAGCTTTCTTT
NA,TRBV7-9,TRBJ2-3,NA,CASRQRTGTDTQYF,TGTGCCAGCAGACAGAGGACAGGCACAGATACGCAGTATTTT
TRBD1,TRBV4-2,TRBJ1-2,NA,CASSRVGTGVRANYGYTF,TGTGCCAGCAGCCGAGTGGGGACAGGGGTTCGAGCTAACTATGGCTACACCTTC
NA,TRBV3-1/TRBV3-2,TRBJ2-7,once,CASSRNRDTEQYF,TGTGCCAGCAGCCGCAACAGGGATACGGAGCAGTACTTC
TRBD1,TRBV29-1,TRBJ1-2,few,CSVEVGTGAGGYTF,TGCAGCGTTGAAGTAGGGACAGGGGCAGGGGGCTACACCTTC
TRBD1,TRBV29-1,TRBJ2-1,NA,CSVDQGAGEQFF,TGCAGCGTTGATCAGGGGGCGGGTGAGCAGTTCTTC
NA,TRBV11-2,TRBJ2-7,NA,CASSLRGISYEQYF,TGTGCCAGCAGCTTACGAGGGATTTCCTACGAGCAGTACTTC
TRBD2,TRBV6-1,TRBJ2-7,medium-sized,CASSEETSGSYEQYF,TGTGCCAGCAGTGAAGAGACTAGCGGCTCCTACGAGCAGTACTTC
NA,TRBV29-1,TRBJ2-3,once,CSVDGGGGTDTQYF,TGCAGCGTTGATGGGGGCGGAGGCACAGATACGCAGTATTTT